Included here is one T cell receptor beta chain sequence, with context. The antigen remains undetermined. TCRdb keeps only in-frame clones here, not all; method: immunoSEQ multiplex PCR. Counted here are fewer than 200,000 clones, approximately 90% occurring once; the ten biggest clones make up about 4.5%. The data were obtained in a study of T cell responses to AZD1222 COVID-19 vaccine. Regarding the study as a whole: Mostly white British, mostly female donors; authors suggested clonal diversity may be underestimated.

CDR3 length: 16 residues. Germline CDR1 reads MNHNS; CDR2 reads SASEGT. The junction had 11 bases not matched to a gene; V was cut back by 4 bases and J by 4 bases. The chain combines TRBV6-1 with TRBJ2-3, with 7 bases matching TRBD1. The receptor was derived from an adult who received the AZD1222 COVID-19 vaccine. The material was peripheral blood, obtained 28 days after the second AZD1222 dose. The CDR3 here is CASSGSGTAPPDTQYF. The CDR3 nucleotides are TGTGCCAGCAGTGGTTCTGGGACAGCTCCTCCAGATACGCAGTATTTT.